The rows below give T cell receptor beta chains drawn from one sample of a study of low-dose radiotherapy and immunotherapy resistance in tumors. One entry per CDR3 protein, called by TCRdb with MiXCR from the reads. The top ten clones hold around 6.5% of a sample with around 60,000 distinct CDR3 sequences, 20% to 25% of them seen once. Here the sequenced sample was PBMCs, taken after low-dose radiotherapy plus immunotherapy. Receptors originate from a male donor with prostate cancer. CDR3s leave out the opening cysteine and the closing phenylalanine or tryptophan. The order of the fields is V gene, CDR3 protein.

TRBV12-3/TRBV12-4 | ASSRDRGTNEKLF
TRBV15 | ATSRDGLAGGPSYNEQF
TRBV7-9 | ASSNQMTGERGYT
TRBV18 | ASSPSQGAGELFF
TRBV29-1 | SVRQAEETQY
TRBV5-1 | ASSQGPGDRGPGNTIY
TRBV29-1 | SAVKGQDFYGYT
TRBV19 | ASSGGLAGGTSTDTQY
TRBV4-1 | ASRTTTGRSYEQY
TRBV7-3 | ASSNRSQETQY
TRBV28 | ASALVSGGSYEQY
TRBV6-6 | ASSNSGGVYEQF
TRBV19 | ASSEEGAGGPYEQF
TRBV5-3 | ASSPGTSGNTGELF
TRBV3-1 | ASSPDRVRGEQF
TRBV2 | ASKGHRTPLRNTEAF
TRBV20-1 | SANEDRARPQH
TRBV7-2 | ASSLDSGASRRGYT
TRBV20-1 | SAERGAYEQF
TRBV12-5 | ASGLVRDRSSPLH
TRBV5-1 | ASSQGLAYEQY
TRBV7-2 | ATSGMGGVPYGYT
TRBV28 | ASSLGETQY
TRBV5-4 | ASSPGTGVGEQY
TRBV7-8 | ASSRQQGPYEQY
TRBV7-8 | ASSLVSGGTRDEQY
TRBV29-1 | SVDRGNEKLF
TRBV19 | ASSTTGGNSPLH